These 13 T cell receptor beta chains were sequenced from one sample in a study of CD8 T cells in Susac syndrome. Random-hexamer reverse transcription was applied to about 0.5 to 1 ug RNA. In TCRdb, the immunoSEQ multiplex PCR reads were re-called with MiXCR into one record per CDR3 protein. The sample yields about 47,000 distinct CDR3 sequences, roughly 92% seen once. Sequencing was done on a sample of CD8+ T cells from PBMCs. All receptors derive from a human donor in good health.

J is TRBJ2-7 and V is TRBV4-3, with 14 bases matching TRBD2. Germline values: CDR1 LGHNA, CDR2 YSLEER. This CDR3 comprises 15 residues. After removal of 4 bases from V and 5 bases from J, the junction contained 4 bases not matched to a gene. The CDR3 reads CASSLGLAGDHEQYF. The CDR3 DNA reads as TGCGCCAGCAGCCTGGGACTAGCGGGAGACCACGAGCAGTACTTC.

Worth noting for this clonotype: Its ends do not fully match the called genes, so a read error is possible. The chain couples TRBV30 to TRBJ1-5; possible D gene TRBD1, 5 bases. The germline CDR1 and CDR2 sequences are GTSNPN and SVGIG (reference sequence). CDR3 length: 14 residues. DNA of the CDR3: TGTATCTGTGGGGTGGGACCTAGACATCAGACCCAGCATTTT. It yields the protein CICGVGPRHQTQHF.

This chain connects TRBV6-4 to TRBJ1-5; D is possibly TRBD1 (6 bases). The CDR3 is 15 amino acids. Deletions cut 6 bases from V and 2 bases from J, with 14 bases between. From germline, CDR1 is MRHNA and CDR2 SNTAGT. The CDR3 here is CASSPFAGGNQPQHF. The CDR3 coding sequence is TGTGCCAGCAGCCCATTTGCAGGGGGCAATCAGCCCCAGCATTTT.

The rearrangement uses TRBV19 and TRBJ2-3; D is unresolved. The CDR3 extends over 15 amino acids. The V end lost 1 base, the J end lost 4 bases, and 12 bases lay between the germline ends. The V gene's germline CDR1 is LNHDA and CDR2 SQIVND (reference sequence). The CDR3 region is CASSIGGAIADTQYF. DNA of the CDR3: TGTGCCAGTAGTATAGGAGGAGCGATCGCAGATACGCAGTATTTT.

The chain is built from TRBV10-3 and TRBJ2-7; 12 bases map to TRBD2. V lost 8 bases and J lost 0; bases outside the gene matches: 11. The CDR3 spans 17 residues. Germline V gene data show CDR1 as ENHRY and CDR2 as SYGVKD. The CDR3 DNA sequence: TGTGCCATCGGTCAAGGGACTAGCGGGTCGAGCTCCTACGAGCAGTACTTC. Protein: CAIGQGTSGSSSYEQYF.

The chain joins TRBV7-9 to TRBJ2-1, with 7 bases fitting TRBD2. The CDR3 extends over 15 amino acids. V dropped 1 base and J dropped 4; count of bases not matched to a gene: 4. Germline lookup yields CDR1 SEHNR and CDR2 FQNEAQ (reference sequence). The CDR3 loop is CASSLEAGPYNEQFF. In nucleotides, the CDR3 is TGTGCCAGCAGCTTAGAAGCGGGACCTTACAATGAGCAGTTCTTC.

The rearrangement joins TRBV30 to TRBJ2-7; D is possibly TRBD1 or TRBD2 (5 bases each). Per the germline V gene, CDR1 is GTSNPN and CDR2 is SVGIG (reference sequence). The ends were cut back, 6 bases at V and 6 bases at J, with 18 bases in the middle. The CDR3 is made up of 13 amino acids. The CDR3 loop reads CACFRDGSLEQYF. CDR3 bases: TGTGCCTGCTTCAGGGACGGTTCCCTCGAGCAGTACTTC.

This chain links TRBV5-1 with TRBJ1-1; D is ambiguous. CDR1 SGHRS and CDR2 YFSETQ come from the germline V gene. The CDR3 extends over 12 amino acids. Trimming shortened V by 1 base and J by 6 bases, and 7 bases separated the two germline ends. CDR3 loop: CASSLSGAEAFF. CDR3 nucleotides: TGCGCCAGCAGCTTGAGCGGGGCTGAAGCTTTCTTT.

The CDR3 loop is CASSPLQPDYEQYF. CDR3 bases: TGTGCCAGCAGTCCCCTTCAACCAGACTACGAGCAGTACTTC. V usage is TRBV27 and J usage is TRBJ2-7; D gene ambiguous. Trimming left V 5 bases short and J 3 bases short, with 14 bases between. This CDR3 comprises 14 residues. Germline loops: CDR1 MNHEY, CDR2 SMNVEV (reference sequence).

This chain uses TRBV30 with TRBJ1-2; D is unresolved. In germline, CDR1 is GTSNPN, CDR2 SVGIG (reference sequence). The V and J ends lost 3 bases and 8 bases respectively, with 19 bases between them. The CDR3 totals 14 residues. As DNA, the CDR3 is TGTGCCTGGAGCGACGGGAGGCCTTCTGGGGGCTACACCTTC. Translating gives CAWSDGRPSGGYTF.

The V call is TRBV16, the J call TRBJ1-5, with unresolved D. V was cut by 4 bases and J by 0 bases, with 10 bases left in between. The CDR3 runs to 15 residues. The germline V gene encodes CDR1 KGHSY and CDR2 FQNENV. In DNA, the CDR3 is TGTGCCAGCAGCCTAGGACGGTATAGCAATCAGCCCCAGCATTTT. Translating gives CASSLGRYSNQPQHF.

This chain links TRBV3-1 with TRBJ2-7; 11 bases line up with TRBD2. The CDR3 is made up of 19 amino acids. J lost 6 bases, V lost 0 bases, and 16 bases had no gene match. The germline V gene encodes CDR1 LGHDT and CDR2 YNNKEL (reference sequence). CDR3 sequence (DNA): TGTGCCAGCAGCCAAGATGCGCCGTGGGGGACTAGCGGCGTGGGCGAGCAGTACTTC. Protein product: CASSQDAPWGTSGVGEQYF.

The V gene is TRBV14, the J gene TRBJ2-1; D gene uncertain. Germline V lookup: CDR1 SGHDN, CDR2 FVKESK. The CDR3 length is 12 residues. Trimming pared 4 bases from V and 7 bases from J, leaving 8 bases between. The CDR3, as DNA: TGTGCCAGCAGCCTCACCCGTAATGAGCAGTTCTTC. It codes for CASSLTRNEQFF.